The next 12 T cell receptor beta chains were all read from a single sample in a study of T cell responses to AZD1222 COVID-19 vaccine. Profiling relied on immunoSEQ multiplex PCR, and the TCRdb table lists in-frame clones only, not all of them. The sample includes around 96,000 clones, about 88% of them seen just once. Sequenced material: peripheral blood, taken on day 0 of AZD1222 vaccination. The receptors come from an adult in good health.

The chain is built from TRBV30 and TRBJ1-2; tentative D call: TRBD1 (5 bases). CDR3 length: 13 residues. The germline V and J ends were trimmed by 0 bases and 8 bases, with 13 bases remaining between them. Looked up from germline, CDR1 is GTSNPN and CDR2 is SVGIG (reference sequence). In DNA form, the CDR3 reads TGTGCCTGGAGTGTACTGGGAGGGACGGGCTACACCTTC. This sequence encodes CAWSVLGGTGYTF. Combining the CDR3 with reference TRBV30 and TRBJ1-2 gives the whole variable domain SQTIHQWPATLVQPVGSPLSLECTVEGTSNPNLYWYRQAAGRGLQLLFYSVGIGQISSEVPQNLSASRPQDRQFILSSKKLLLSDSGFYLCAWSVLGGTGYTFGSGTRLTVV.

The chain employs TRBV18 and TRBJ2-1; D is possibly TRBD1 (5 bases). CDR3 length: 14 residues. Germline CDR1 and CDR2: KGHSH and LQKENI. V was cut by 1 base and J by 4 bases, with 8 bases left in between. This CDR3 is CASSPRQGYNEQFF. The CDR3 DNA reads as TGTGCCAGCTCACCACGGCAGGGATACAATGAGCAGTTCTTC.

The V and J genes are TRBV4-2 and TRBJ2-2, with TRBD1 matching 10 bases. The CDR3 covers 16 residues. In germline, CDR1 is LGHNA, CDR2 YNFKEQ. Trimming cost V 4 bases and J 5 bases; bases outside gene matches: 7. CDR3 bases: TGTGCCAGCAGCCCGCGAGGGACAGGGGTAACCGGGGAGCTGTTTTTT. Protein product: CASSPRGTGVTGELFF.

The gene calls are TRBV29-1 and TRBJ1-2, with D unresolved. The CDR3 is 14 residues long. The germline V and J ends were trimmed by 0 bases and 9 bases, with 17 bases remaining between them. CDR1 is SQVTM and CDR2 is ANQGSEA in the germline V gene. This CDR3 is CSVEDPRSSQRYTF. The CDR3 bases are TGCAGCGTTGAAGATCCACGGTCAAGTCAACGCTACACCTTC.

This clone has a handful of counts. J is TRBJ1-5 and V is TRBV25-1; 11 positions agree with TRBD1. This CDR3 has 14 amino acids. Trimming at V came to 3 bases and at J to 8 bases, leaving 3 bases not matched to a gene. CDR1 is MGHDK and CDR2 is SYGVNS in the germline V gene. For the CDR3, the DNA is TGTGCCAGCAGTGACCGGACAGGGGGCGAGCCCCAGCATTTT. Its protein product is CASSDRTGGEPQHF.

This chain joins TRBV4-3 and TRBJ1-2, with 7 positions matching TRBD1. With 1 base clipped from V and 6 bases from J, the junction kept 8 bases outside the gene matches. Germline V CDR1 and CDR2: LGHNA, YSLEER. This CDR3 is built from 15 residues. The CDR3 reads CASSQGLTGRNGYTF. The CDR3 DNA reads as TGCGCCAGCAGCCAAGGGCTGACAGGGAGGAATGGCTACACCTTC.

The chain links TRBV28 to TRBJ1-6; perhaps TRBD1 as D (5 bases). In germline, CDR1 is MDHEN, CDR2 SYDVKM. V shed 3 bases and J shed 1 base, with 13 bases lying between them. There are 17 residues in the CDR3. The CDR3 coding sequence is TGTGCCAGCAGTTTCAGTCAGGGCTTTTCCTATAATTCACCCCTCCACTTT. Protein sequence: CASSFSQGFSYNSPLHF.

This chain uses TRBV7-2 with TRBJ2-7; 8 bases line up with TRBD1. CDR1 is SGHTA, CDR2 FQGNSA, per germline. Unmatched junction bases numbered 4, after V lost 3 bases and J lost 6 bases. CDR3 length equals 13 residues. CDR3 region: CASSLDRAGEQYF. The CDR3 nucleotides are TGTGCCAGCAGCTTGGACAGGGCGGGCGAGCAGTACTTC.

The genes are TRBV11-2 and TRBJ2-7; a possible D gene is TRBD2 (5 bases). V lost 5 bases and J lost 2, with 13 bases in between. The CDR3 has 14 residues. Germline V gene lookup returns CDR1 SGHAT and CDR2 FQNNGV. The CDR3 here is CASSIGTGTYEQYF. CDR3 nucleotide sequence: TGTGCCAGCAGCATCGGAACCGGGACCTACGAGCAGTACTTC.

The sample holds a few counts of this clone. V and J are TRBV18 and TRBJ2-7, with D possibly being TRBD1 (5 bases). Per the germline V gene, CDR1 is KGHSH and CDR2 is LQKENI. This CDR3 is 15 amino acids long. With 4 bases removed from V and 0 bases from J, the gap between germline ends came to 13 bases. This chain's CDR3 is CASSRRTSDSYEQYF. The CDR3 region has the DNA TGTGCCAGCTCACGGCGGACATCTGACTCCTACGAGCAGTACTTC.

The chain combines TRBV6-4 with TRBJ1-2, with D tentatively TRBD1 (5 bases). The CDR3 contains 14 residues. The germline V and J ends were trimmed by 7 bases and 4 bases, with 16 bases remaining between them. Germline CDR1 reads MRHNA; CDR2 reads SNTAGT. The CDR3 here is CASTWGLRGYGYTF. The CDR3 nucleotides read TGTGCCAGCACCTGGGGCCTAAGGGGCTATGGCTACACCTTC.

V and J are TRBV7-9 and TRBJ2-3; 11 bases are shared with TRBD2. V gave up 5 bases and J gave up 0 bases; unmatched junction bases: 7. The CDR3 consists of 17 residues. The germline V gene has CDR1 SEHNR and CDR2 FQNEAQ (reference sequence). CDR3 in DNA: TGTGCCAGCAGCCCTCCGGGACTAGCGGCCAGCACAGATACGCAGTATTTT. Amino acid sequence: CASSPPGLAASTDTQYF.